This T cell receptor beta chain was retrieved from a study of PD-1 blockade in mismatch repair-deficient tumors. The CDR3 is 12 amino acids. Germline V lookup: CDR1 GTSNPN, CDR2 SVGIG (reference sequence). TCRdb keeps only in-frame clones here, not all; method: immunoSEQ multiplex PCR. The table lists 100,000 to 150,000 clones, around nine tenths of them singletons. The receptor comes from an adult with mismatch repair-deficient cancer. The sequencing here drew on peripheral blood, taken roughly 67 weeks after starting pembrolizumab. The genes are TRBV30 and TRBJ2-5; perhaps TRBD1 as D (6 bases). Judging by the DNA end, TRBJ2-7 fits better; the J call may be wrong. The CDR3 loop is CAWNRERYEQYF. DNA of the CDR3: TGTGCCTGGAACAGGGAGCGCTACGAGCAGTACTTC.